The rows below give T cell receptor beta chains drawn from one sample of a study of shared clonotypes between healthy human individuals. Measured with immunoSEQ multiplex PCR; TCRdb has only the in-frame clones, and not every one. Found here are about 1 million clones, around 76% of them singletons; the top ten hold around 1.5%. The sample was memory CD4+ T cells sorted from blood. Receptor source: a man aged 18 to 29 in good health. The CDR3 runs from the conserved cysteine through the conserved F or W. Fields, in order: D gene, clone size, J gene, V gene, CDR3 protein, CDR3 DNA. The D gene is left open where the match is weak. Not all rows give a size; the values are once, few, many and, for expanded clones, a class.

TRBD2 . TRBJ2-1 TRBV7-2 CASSLSSLAGVNEQFF TGTGCCAGCAGCTTAAGTAGCCTAGCGGGGGTAAATGAGCAGTTCTTC
. . TRBJ1-1 TRBV7-9 CASSLEGAPGTEAFF TGTGCCAGCAGCTTAGAAGGGGCCCCGGGTACTGAAGCTTTCTTT
. . TRBJ1-3 TRBV5-8 CASSRLSRGHYGNTIYF TGTGCCAGCAGCCGGCTTTCTCGGGGGCATTATGGAAACACCATATATTTT
. . TRBJ1-3 TRBV5-6 CASAPRTRNTIYF TGTGCCAGCGCCCCCCGAACCCGAAACACCATATATTTT
. few TRBJ2-1 TRBV5-1 CASSPDGQLYNEQFF TGCGCCAGCAGCCCAGATGGACAGTTATACAATGAGCAGTTCTTC
. . TRBJ2-1 TRBV6-5 CASSYQRANYNEQFF TGTGCCAGCAGTTATCAGCGGGCTAACTACAATGAGCAGTTCTTC
. . TRBJ1-2 TRBV4-1 CASSQTGSYGYTF TGCGCCAGCAGCCAGACAGGATCCTATGGCTACACCTTC
TRBD2 few TRBJ2-2 TRBV10-1 CATGGANTGELFF TGCGCCACCGGGGGGGCGAACACCGGGGAGCTGTTTTTT
TRBD1 few TRBJ1-2 TRBV10-3 CAISWTGDESYTF TGTGCCATCAGCTGGACAGGGGACGAGAGCTACACCTTC
. . TRBJ2-2 TRBV28 CASIIGNTGELFF TGTGCCAGCATCATCGGTAACACCGGGGAGCTGTTTTTT
. . TRBJ1-6 TRBV7-9 CASSSPSGSRGSPLHF TGTGCCAGCAGCTCCCCCTCGGGGAGCCGAGGTTCACCCCTCCACTTT
TRBD1 . TRBJ1-2 TRBV6-1 CATLRQGGANYGYTF TGTGCCACCCTCCGACAGGGGGGAGCTAACTATGGCTACACCTTC
TRBD2 . TRBJ2-2 TRBV6-6 CASRTSGGTTGELFF TGTGCCAGCAGAACTAGCGGGGGGACGACCGGGGAGCTGTTTTTT
. . TRBJ2-3 TRBV7-8 CASSLAGTSTSLKGGTQYF TGTGCCAGCAGCTTAGCGGGCACTAGTACTAGCCTAAAAGGGGGTACGCAGTATTTT
. . TRBJ2-3 TRBV7-9 CASSLADHTDTQYF TGTGCCAGCAGCTTAGCGGACCACACAGATACGCAGTATTTT
. . TRBJ1-2 TRBV10-3 CAISEESGGYGYTF TGTGCCATCAGTGAGGAAAGTGGTGGGTATGGCTACACCTTC
. many TRBJ2-3 TRBV15 CATSRDGGAVDTQYF TGTGCCACCAGCAGAGATGGGGGGGCTGTAGATACGCAGTATTTT
TRBD2 . TRBJ2-5 TRBV5-1 CASSSQAGGRETQYF TGCGCCAGCAGCTCTCAAGCGGGGGGGCGAGAGACCCAGTACTTC
TRBD2 . TRBJ2-1 TRBV5-6 CASSSGLATFSSSYNEQFF TGTGCCAGCAGTTCGGGACTAGCGACCTTCTCTAGCTCCTACAATGAGCAGTTCTTC
. . TRBJ2-3 TRBV18 CASSPSSWETLSTDTQYF TGTGCCAGCTCACCTTCCTCGTGGGAGACCCTAAGCACAGATACGCAGTATTTT
. . TRBJ2-7 TRBV7-9 CASSSKGGTSYEQYF TGTGCCAGCAGCTCCAAGGGAGGGACAAGCTACGAGCAGTACTTC
. . TRBJ1-5 TRBV11-2 CAPSPGEQPQHF TGTGCCCCCTCGCCGGGGGAGCAGCCCCAGCATTTT
TRBD2 . TRBJ2-3 TRBV5-1 CASSPTPKAGGRADTQYF TGCGCCAGCAGTCCTACTCCGAAAGCGGGGGGGCGTGCAGATACGCAGTATTTT
. . TRBJ1-5 TRBV2 CASSGARLGNQPQHF TGTGCCAGCAGTGGGGCTCGGTTGGGCAATCAGCCCCAGCATTTT
TRBD1 . TRBJ2-3 TRBV4-3 CASSYSGTGGRSHTDTQYF TGCGCCAGCAGCTACTCCGGGACAGGGGGCAGATCCCACACAGATACGCAGTATTTT
TRBD1 . TRBJ2-2 TRBV11-2 CASSFAGGKNTGELFF TGTGCCAGCAGCTTTGCAGGGGGCAAGAACACCGGGGAGCTGTTTTTT
TRBD2 . TRBJ2-4 TRBV2 CASSEQGGENIQYF TGTGCCAGCAGTGAGCAGGGAGGGGAAAACATTCAGTACTTC
. . TRBJ2-3 TRBV9 CASSETTSLTGTDTQYF TGTGCCAGCAGCGAGACGACTAGTCTGACGGGAACAGATACGCAGTATTTT
. . TRBJ2-5 TRBV30 CAWSVGGGAFGNF .
. . TRBJ1-3 TRBV5-4 CASSLAKGEGNTIYF TGTGCCAGCAGCTTGGCCAAAGGGGAAGGAAACACCATATATTTT
. many TRBJ1-5 TRBV4-1 CASSQEVQNNQPQHF TGCGCCAGCAGCCAAGAGGTGCAGAACAATCAGCCCCAGCATTTT
. few TRBJ1-1 TRBV18 CASSPQGAEAFF TGTGCCAGCTCACCACAGGGTGCTGAAGCTTTCTTT
. . TRBJ2-1 TRBV5-8 CASSLGQGLVYEQFF TGTGCCAGCAGCTTGGGGCAGGGTCTGGTCTATGAGCAGTTCTTC
. many TRBJ2-2 TRBV25-1 CASRRDTGELFF TGTGCCAGCCGCCGTGACACCGGGGAGCTGTTTTTT
. . TRBJ1-1 TRBV5-1 CASSALNTEAFF TGCGCCAGCAGCGCATTGAACACTGAAGCTTTCTTT
TRBD1 . TRBJ2-7 TRBV6-5 CASSYIGQGEQYF TGTGCCAGCAGTTACATAGGACAGGGAGAGCAGTACTTC